This T cell receptor beta chain was recorded in a study of blood T cell repertoires in COVID-19. Turning to the study itself: The United States, Italy and Spain provided the acute and convalescent COVID-19 samples. PBMCs, B-cell-depleted T cells, or T cells were the source of the cDNA or gDNA that made up the material.

The J segment lost 13 bases and the V segment lost 8 bases, leaving 11 bases of the junction unmatched. The CDR3 has 13 amino acids. Germline-derived CDR1 and CDR2 are ENHRY and SYGVKD. Methods used by the authors: How many nucleated cells were present was estimated from reference gene primer amplification. The assay was immunoSEQ multiplex PCR, and TCRdb's table has in-frame clones only and misses some. Clone size and the V and J calls come from that table; the DNA yielded D and trimming. Here the sample spans 240,000 or so clones, roughly 91% being singletons. Source material: peripheral blood. This chain uses TRBV10-3 with TRBJ2-1; 10 bases fit TRBD2. The clonotype was recovered from a middle-aged woman who had recovered from COVID-19. The CDR3 region is CAIGEVLAGVQFF. CDR3 sequence (DNA): TGTGCCATCGGGGAGGTGCTAGCGGGAGTTCAGTTCTTC.